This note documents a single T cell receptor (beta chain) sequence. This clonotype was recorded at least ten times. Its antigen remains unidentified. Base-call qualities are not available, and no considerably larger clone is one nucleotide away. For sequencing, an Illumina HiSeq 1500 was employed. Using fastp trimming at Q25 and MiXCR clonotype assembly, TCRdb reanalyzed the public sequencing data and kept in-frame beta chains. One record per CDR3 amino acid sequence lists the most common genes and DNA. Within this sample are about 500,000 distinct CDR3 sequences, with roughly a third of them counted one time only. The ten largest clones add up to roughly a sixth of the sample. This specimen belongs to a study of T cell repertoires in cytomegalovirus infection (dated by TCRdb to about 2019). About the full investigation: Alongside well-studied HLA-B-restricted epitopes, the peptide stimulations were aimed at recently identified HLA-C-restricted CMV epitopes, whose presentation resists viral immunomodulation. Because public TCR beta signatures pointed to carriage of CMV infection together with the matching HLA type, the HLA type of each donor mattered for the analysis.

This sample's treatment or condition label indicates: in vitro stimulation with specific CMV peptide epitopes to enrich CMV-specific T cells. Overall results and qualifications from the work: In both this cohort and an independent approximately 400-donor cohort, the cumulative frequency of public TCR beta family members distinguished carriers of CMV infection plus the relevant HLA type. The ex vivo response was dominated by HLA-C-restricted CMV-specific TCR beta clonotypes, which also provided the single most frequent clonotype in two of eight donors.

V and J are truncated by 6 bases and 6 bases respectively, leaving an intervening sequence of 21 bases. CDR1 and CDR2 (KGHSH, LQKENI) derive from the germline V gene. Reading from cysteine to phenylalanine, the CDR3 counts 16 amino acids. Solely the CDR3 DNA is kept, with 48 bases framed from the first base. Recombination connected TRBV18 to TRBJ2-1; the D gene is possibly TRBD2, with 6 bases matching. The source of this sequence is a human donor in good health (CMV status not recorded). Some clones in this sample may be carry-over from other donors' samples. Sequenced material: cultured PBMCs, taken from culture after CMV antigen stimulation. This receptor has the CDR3 CASSSTGTGRLNEQFF. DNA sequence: TGTGCCAGCTCTTCCACCGGGACTGGTCGCCTCAATGAGCAGTTCTTC.